The rows below give T cell receptor beta chains drawn from one sample of a study of cytomegalovirus exposure and HLA in healthy donors. Libraries were prepared by immunoSEQ multiplex PCR; TCRdb keeps only in-frame clonotypes and omits some of them. This table holds about 170,000 clones, under 80% found once. Sequences were obtained from PBMCs. Source of these receptors: a human donor in good health. CDR3s include the opening cysteine and the closing phenylalanine or tryptophan. A D gene is named only where the DNA matches it firmly. Clone size, where shown, is once, few, many, or a class for clones that have expanded.

abundance: .
v_gene: TRBV6-1
d_gene: .
j_gene: TRBJ2-7
CDR3nt: TGTGCCAGCAGAATCTCGAGCGCCTCCTACGAGCAGTACTTC
CDR3aa: CASRISSASYEQYF

abundance: .
v_gene: TRBV29-1
d_gene: TRBD1
j_gene: TRBJ2-7
CDR3nt: TGCAGCGTTGACAGACAGGGGTCCTACGAGCAGTACTTC
CDR3aa: CSVDRQGSYEQYF

abundance: .
v_gene: TRBV4-1
d_gene: .
j_gene: TRBJ2-6
CDR3nt: TGCGCCAGCAGCCAAGGAGGGTACATCTCTGGGGCCAACGTCCTGACTTTC
CDR3aa: CASSQGGYISGANVLTF

abundance: .
v_gene: TRBV30
d_gene: .
j_gene: TRBJ1-3
CDR3nt: TGTGCCTGGAGTGGGGGACATGCTGGAAACACCATATATTTT
CDR3aa: CAWSGGHAGNTIYF

abundance: .
v_gene: TRBV30
d_gene: .
j_gene: TRBJ1-1
CDR3nt: TGTGCCTGGAGTGCTCCTCCAGTAGAAGCTTTCTTT
CDR3aa: CAWSAPPVEAFF

abundance: .
v_gene: TRBV6-6
d_gene: TRBD1
j_gene: TRBJ1-2
CDR3nt: TGTGCCAGCAGTTTGACAGGGGATTATGGCTACACCTTC
CDR3aa: CASSLTGDYGYTF

abundance: .
v_gene: TRBV4-1
d_gene: .
j_gene: TRBJ1-1
CDR3nt: TGCGCCAGCAGCCCCGACCCGGGACAAGAAGCTTTCTTT
CDR3aa: CASSPDPGQEAFF

abundance: few
v_gene: TRBV2
d_gene: .
j_gene: TRBJ1-1
CDR3nt: TGTGCCAGCAGAGAAACAGGGAGAGGGAACACTGAAGCTTTCTTT
CDR3aa: CASRETGRGNTEAFF

abundance: .
v_gene: TRBV6-1
d_gene: .
j_gene: TRBJ1-1
CDR3nt: TGTGCCATCAGTGAGAGCGGGGAGGACACTGAAGCTTTCTTT
CDR3aa: CAISESGEDTEAFF

abundance: .
v_gene: TRBV4-1
d_gene: TRBD1
j_gene: TRBJ1-2
CDR3nt: TGCGCCACAGGACAGGGACCTTATGGCTACACCTTC
CDR3aa: CATGQGPYGYTF

abundance: .
v_gene: TRBV9
d_gene: TRBD1
j_gene: TRBJ1-4
CDR3nt: TGTGCCAGCAGCTCCAGGACAGGGAATGAAAAACTGTTTTTT
CDR3aa: CASSSRTGNEKLFF

abundance: .
v_gene: TRBV7-9
d_gene: .
j_gene: TRBJ2-4
CDR3nt: TGTGCCAGCGGCCAAAACCTAGCCAAAAACATTCAGTACTTC
CDR3aa: CASGQNLAKNIQYF

abundance: few
v_gene: TRBV19
d_gene: TRBD1
j_gene: TRBJ1-4
CDR3nt: TGTGCCAGTAGTACCTCCAGGGGGGCCGGTAATGAAAAACTGTTTTTT
CDR3aa: CASSTSRGAGNEKLFF

abundance: .
v_gene: TRBV5-8
d_gene: TRBD1
j_gene: TRBJ1-5
CDR3nt: TGTGCCAGCAGTACGGGACAGGGGCATCAGCCCCAGCATTTT
CDR3aa: CASSTGQGHQPQHF

abundance: .
v_gene: TRBV6-6
d_gene: .
j_gene: TRBJ1-3
CDR3nt: TGTGCCAGCAGTTCGTCGAGCTCTGGAAACACCATATATTTT
CDR3aa: CASSSSSSGNTIYF

abundance: .
v_gene: TRBV19
d_gene: TRBD1
j_gene: TRBJ1-5
CDR3nt: TGTGCCAGCAGAGGGACAGATAATCAGCCCCAGCATTTT
CDR3aa: CASRGTDNQPQHF

abundance: .
v_gene: TRBV25-1
d_gene: TRBD1
j_gene: TRBJ2-7
CDR3nt: TGTGCCAGCAGTTCGGACAGGGTGACAGGCGACGAGCAGTACTTC
CDR3aa: CASSSDRVTGDEQYF

abundance: .
v_gene: TRBV11-2
d_gene: .
j_gene: TRBJ1-1
CDR3nt: TGTGCCAGCAGCCCGCGCGCTGAAGCTTTCTTT
CDR3aa: CASSPRAEAFF

abundance: .
v_gene: TRBV27
d_gene: .
j_gene: TRBJ1-6
CDR3nt: TGTGCCAGCAGTTTAGCAGGGTACCTAAATTCACCCCTCCACTTT
CDR3aa: CASSLAGYLNSPLHF

abundance: .
v_gene: TRBV30
d_gene: .
j_gene: TRBJ1-6
CDR3nt: TGTGCCTGCCCGGGACCGGGAGGTCCACCCCTCCACTTT
CDR3aa: CACPGPGGPPLHF

abundance: few
v_gene: TRBV5-4
d_gene: .
j_gene: TRBJ2-2
CDR3nt: TGTGCCAGCAGTTATGGGCAGAGGAACACCGGGGAGCTGTTTTTT
CDR3aa: CASSYGQRNTGELFF

abundance: .
v_gene: TRBV6-6
d_gene: .
j_gene: TRBJ1-5
CDR3nt: TGTGCCAGCAGTTTTGGACAGAATCAGCCCCAGCATTTT
CDR3aa: CASSFGQNQPQHF

abundance: .
v_gene: TRBV7-9
d_gene: TRBD2
j_gene: TRBJ2-3
CDR3nt: TGTGCCAGCAGCCAGACCATAGCGGGGGGCTGGGCAGATACGCAGTATTTT
CDR3aa: CASSQTIAGGWADTQYF

abundance: few
v_gene: TRBV14
d_gene: .
j_gene: TRBJ2-3
CDR3nt: TGTGCCAGCAGCCAAGTAGTCATAGATACGCAGTATTTT
CDR3aa: CASSQVVIDTQYF

abundance: few
v_gene: TRBV7-9
d_gene: .
j_gene: TRBJ1-1
CDR3nt: TGTGCCAGCAGCCGGAGCCTGGGGAACACTGAAGCTTTCTTT
CDR3aa: CASSRSLGNTEAFF

abundance: .
v_gene: TRBV5-1
d_gene: .
j_gene: TRBJ2-1
CDR3nt: TGCGCCAGCAGCGCCGCCGGTATGAAGCAGTTCTTC
CDR3aa: CASSAAGMKQFF

abundance: .
v_gene: TRBV2
d_gene: .
j_gene: TRBJ2-2
CDR3nt: TGTGCCAGCAGTCCCCGGACTGCCGGGGAGCTGTTTTTT
CDR3aa: CASSPRTAGELFF

abundance: .
v_gene: TRBV7-2
d_gene: TRBD1
j_gene: TRBJ1-5
CDR3nt: TGTGCCAGCAGCTTAGCTCGGCGACAGGGGGGTCAGCCCCAGCATTTT
CDR3aa: CASSLARRQGGQPQHF

abundance: few
v_gene: TRBV9
d_gene: .
j_gene: TRBJ2-7
CDR3nt: TGTGCCAGCAGCGCTTCAGGACAGATCTACGAGCAGTACTTC
CDR3aa: CASSASGQIYEQYF

abundance: .
v_gene: TRBV14
d_gene: .
j_gene: TRBJ1-2
CDR3nt: TGTGCCAGCAGCCCCGACAGGTCCTGGGGCTATGGCTACACCTTC
CDR3aa: CASSPDRSWGYGYTF

abundance: .
v_gene: TRBV13
d_gene: TRBD1
j_gene: TRBJ1-1
CDR3nt: TGTGCCAGCAGCCCCCCCGGACAGGGGGCGGACACTGAAGCTTTCTTT
CDR3aa: CASSPPGQGADTEAFF

abundance: few
v_gene: TRBV5-1
d_gene: .
j_gene: TRBJ1-1
CDR3nt: TGCGCCAGCAGCGGAGGACAGCGAAAGGACACTGAAGCTTTCTTT
CDR3aa: CASSGGQRKDTEAFF

abundance: .
v_gene: TRBV18
d_gene: .
j_gene: TRBJ1-1
CDR3nt: TGTGCCAGCTCACCATTATCGGGGATGAACACTGAAGCTTTCTTT
CDR3aa: CASSPLSGMNTEAFF

abundance: .
v_gene: TRBV6-4
d_gene: .
j_gene: TRBJ2-7
CDR3nt: TGTGCCAGCAGTGGGGATTTGGGGCCTTACGAGCAGTACTTC
CDR3aa: CASSGDLGPYEQYF

abundance: .
v_gene: TRBV2
d_gene: TRBD1
j_gene: TRBJ2-7
CDR3nt: TGTGCCAGCAAACAGGGGTTATCCTACGAGCAGTACTTC
CDR3aa: CASKQGLSYEQYF

abundance: .
v_gene: TRBV9
d_gene: TRBD2
j_gene: TRBJ2-3
CDR3nt: TGTGCCAGCAGCATCCAGACGGGGGGAACAGATACGCAGTATTTT
CDR3aa: CASSIQTGGTDTQYF

abundance: .
v_gene: TRBV12-5
d_gene: .
j_gene: TRBJ1-2
CDR3nt: TGTGCTAGTGGTTTCGAGACACTCTATGGCTACACCTTC
CDR3aa: CASGFETLYGYTF

abundance: .
v_gene: TRBV6-5
d_gene: TRBD1
j_gene: TRBJ1-3
CDR3nt: TGTGCCAGCAGCCGGGACAGGGGAAATCGAAACACCATATATTTT
CDR3aa: CASSRDRGNRNTIYF

abundance: .
v_gene: TRBV7-2
d_gene: .
j_gene: TRBJ2-1
CDR3nt: TGTGCCAGCAGCTTCTCTAGCGCCGGTGAGCAGTTCTTC
CDR3aa: CASSFSSAGEQFF

abundance: .
v_gene: TRBV18
d_gene: TRBD1
j_gene: TRBJ1-1
CDR3nt: TGTGCCAGCTCACCAGGGACAGGGTTTCAGACTGAAGCTTTCTTT
CDR3aa: CASSPGTGFQTEAFF

abundance: .
v_gene: TRBV30
d_gene: .
j_gene: TRBJ1-1
CDR3nt: TGTGCCTGGAGTAACGGGGCGGGAGTGAACACTGAAGCTTTCTTT
CDR3aa: CAWSNGAGVNTEAFF

abundance: .
v_gene: TRBV9
d_gene: TRBD1
j_gene: TRBJ1-6
CDR3nt: TGTGCCAGCAGCGCGAGAGGGACAGGGGATAATTCACCCCTCCACTTT
CDR3aa: CASSARGTGDNSPLHF

abundance: .
v_gene: TRBV5-1
d_gene: TRBD2
j_gene: TRBJ2-7
CDR3nt: TGCGCCAGCAGCTTTGGCGGGGGGAGCTCCTACGAGCAGTACTTC
CDR3aa: CASSFGGGSSYEQYF

abundance: .
v_gene: TRBV10-3
d_gene: .
j_gene: TRBJ2-7
CDR3nt: TGTGCCATCAGTGAGTCAAAGGGGCGCGATTACTACGAGCAGTACTTC
CDR3aa: CAISESKGRDYYEQYF

abundance: .
v_gene: TRBV7-2
d_gene: .
j_gene: TRBJ2-7
CDR3nt: TGTGCCAGCGCTCCAGGGAAGGGCGAGCAGTACTTC
CDR3aa: CASAPGKGEQYF

abundance: once
v_gene: TRBV2
d_gene: TRBD1
j_gene: TRBJ2-2
CDR3nt: TGTGCCAGCAGTCCCGGGACAGGGAGGAAACTGGACACCGGGGAGCTGTTTTTT
CDR3aa: CASSPGTGRKLDTGELFF

abundance: few
v_gene: TRBV10-3
d_gene: TRBD2
j_gene: TRBJ2-3
CDR3nt: TGTGCCATCAGTCAGCGGGGTGGTATAGATACGCAGTATTTT
CDR3aa: CAISQRGGIDTQYF

abundance: few
v_gene: TRBV7-3
d_gene: .
j_gene: TRBJ1-2
CDR3nt: TGTGCCAGCAGCCCCTTCGGGCAGGGGAGGGGTGGCTACACCTTC
CDR3aa: CASSPFGQGRGGYTF

abundance: .
v_gene: TRBV12-5
d_gene: TRBD1
j_gene: TRBJ2-1
CDR3nt: TGTGCTAGTGGTTTGGGGCAGGGGGTATTTAGTGAGCAGTTCTTC
CDR3aa: CASGLGQGVFSEQFF

abundance: .
v_gene: TRBV4-1
d_gene: .
j_gene: TRBJ1-1
CDR3nt: TGCGCCAGCAGCCAAGATGCGGGCATGTGGAACACTGAAGCTTTCTTT
CDR3aa: CASSQDAGMWNTEAFF

abundance: .
v_gene: TRBV10-3
d_gene: TRBD2
j_gene: TRBJ2-2
CDR3nt: TGTGCCATCCGAGCAGGAGCGGGGGGCCTTGGTGTCGGGGAGCTGTTTTTT
CDR3aa: CAIRAGAGGLGVGELFF

abundance: once
v_gene: TRBV11-2
d_gene: .
j_gene: TRBJ1-1
CDR3nt: TGTGCCAGCAGCTTTGCAACAGGTGAAGCTTTCTTT
CDR3aa: CASSFATGEAFF

abundance: .
v_gene: TRBV5-4
d_gene: .
j_gene: TRBJ2-5
CDR3nt: TGTGCCAGCAGCTTGACCGCGGGGACCCAAGAGACCCAGTACTTC
CDR3aa: CASSLTAGTQETQYF

abundance: .
v_gene: TRBV9
d_gene: .
j_gene: TRBJ2-3
CDR3nt: TGTGCCAGCAGCGTGGGGGGAGCTAGCACAGATACGCAGTATTTT
CDR3aa: CASSVGGASTDTQYF